Listed here is a single T cell receptor (beta chain). Its antigen is not known. PCR was performed using 60 Vbeta and 13 Jbeta primers. TCRdb keeps only in-frame clones here, not all; method: immunoSEQ multiplex PCR. This repertoire includes about 32,000 clones. The CDR3 has 14 amino acids. Looked up from germline, CDR1 is MNHEY and CDR2 is SVGAGI. Trimming stripped 0 bases from V and 7 bases from J, with 10 bases between. The data were taken from a study of cytomegalovirus exposure and HLA in healthy donors. General observations from the study: No immune exposure information besides CMV serostatus was available.

Samples came from healthy bone marrow donors. The sequenced sample consisted of PBMCs. The sequence was collected from a female donor in good health and CMV-seronegative. This chain links TRBV6-5 with TRBJ2-1; the D gene is possibly TRBD2 (6 bases). The DNA of the CDR3 is TGTGCCAGCAGTTACTCTGGAGGGAAAAATGAGCAGTTCTTC. Translating gives CASSYSGGKNEQFF.